This T cell receptor (beta chain) appears in the sequencing data of a study of shared clonotypes between healthy human individuals. General study results and limits: Incomplete sequencing of sorted subsets was indicated by rarefaction despite large depth. Naive CD4 clonotype sharing across several donors was approximately 5%.

Germline-derived CDR1 and CDR2 are KGHSH and LQKENI. V was clipped by 2 bases and J by 8 bases, with 10 bases between them. The length of the CDR3 is 13 residues. Libraries were prepared by immunoSEQ multiplex PCR; TCRdb keeps only in-frame clonotypes and omits some of them. Among approximately 340,000 clones listed, about 74% were seen once. On this clone itself: The antigen is undetermined.

The specimen was memory CD4+ T cells sorted from blood. The subset is: CD45RA-negative fraction. This clonotype originated in a man aged 30-40 years in good health. The rearrangement uses TRBV18 and TRBJ2-4; a weak D match, TRBD2 (5 bases). Written as DNA, the CDR3 is TGTGCCAGCTCACCAACTAGTAGGGACATTCAGTACTTC. As protein: CASSPTSRDIQYF.